This TCR beta chain was captured in a study of cytomegalovirus exposure and HLA in healthy donors. The PCR contained 60 Vbeta and 13 Jbeta primers. The protocol was immunoSEQ multiplex PCR, while the TCRdb copy is restricted to in-frame clones and leaves out a portion. The sample includes approximately 160,000 clones, about 64% seen only once; the top ten take approximately 1.5%. Between the trimmed V and J ends, which lost 7 bases and 7 bases, there was a span of 17 bases. This CDR3 comprises 14 residues. CDR1 and CDR2 from the germline V gene are LNHDA and SQIVND (reference sequence). The source material was PBMCs. V gene TRBV19 combines with J gene TRBJ2-1; D is possibly TRBD1 (7 bases). The source is a man aged 50 or older in good health and CMV-seronegative. CDR3 nucleotide sequence: TGTGCCAGTAAGGAGGGGGCAAAGAAAAATGAGCAGTTCTTC. This encodes CASKEGAKKNEQFF.